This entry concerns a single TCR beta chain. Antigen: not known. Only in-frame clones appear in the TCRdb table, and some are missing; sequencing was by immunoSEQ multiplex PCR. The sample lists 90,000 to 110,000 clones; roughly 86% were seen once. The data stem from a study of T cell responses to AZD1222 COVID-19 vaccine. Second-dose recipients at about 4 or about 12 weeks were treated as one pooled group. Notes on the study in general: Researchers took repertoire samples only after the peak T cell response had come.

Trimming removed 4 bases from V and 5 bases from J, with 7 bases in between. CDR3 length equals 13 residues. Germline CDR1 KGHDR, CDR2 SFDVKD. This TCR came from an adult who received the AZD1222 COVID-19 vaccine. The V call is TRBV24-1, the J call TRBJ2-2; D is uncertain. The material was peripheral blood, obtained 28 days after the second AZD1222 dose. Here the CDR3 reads CATSDPSTGELFF. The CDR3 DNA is TGTGCCACCAGTGACCCGAGTACCGGGGAGCTGTTTTTT.